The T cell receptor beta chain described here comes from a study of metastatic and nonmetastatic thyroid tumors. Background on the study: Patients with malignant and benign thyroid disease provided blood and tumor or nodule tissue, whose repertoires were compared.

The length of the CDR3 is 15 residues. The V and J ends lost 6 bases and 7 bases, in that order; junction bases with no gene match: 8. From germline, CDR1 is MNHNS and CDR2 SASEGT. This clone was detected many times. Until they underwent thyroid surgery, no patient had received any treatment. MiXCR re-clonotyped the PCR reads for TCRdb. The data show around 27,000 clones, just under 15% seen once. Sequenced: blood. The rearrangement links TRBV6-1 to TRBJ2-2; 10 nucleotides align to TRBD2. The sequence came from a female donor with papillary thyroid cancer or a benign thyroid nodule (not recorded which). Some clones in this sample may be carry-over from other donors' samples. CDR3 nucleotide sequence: TGTGCCAGCAGCTTGAGCGGGAGGGGGGACGGGGAGCTGTTTTTT. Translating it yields CASSLSGRGDGELFF.